A selection of T cell receptor beta chains follows, all from one sample in a study of T cells after yellow fever vaccination. MiXCR, run by TCRdb on the 5' RACE reads, gives a single entry per CDR3 protein. This repertoire shows 300,000 or so distinct CDR3 sequences, over 10% found once; its top ten account for roughly 0.5%. This material consisted of CD4+ T cells sorted from PBMCs, taken 45 days after the yellow fever booster vaccination. The source is a man aged 25 to 45 who received the YFV17D yellow fever vaccine. The CDR3 runs from the conserved cysteine through the conserved F or W. Each record gives: V gene, D gene, clone size, J gene, CDR3 protein, CDR3 DNA. D genes are given only for firm matches. Some rows have no size entry. The others give once, few or many, or a class for an expanded clone.

v_call: TRBV4-3; d_call: .; clone_size: .; j_call: TRBJ2-3; cdr3_aa: CASSQVSTDTQYF; cdr3_nt: TGCGCCAGCAGCCAAGTTAGCACAGATACGCAGTATTTT
v_call: TRBV7-3; d_call: .; clone_size: .; j_call: TRBJ2-7; cdr3_aa: CASSSSGGRGVEQYF; cdr3_nt: TGTGCCAGCAGCTCGTCTGGGGGCAGAGGTGTTGAGCAGTACTTC
v_call: TRBV7-2; d_call: .; clone_size: .; j_call: TRBJ1-5; cdr3_aa: CASSLSEGTRPQHF; cdr3_nt: TGTGCCAGCAGCTTATCGGAGGGGACGAGGCCCCAGCATTTT
v_call: TRBV5-1; d_call: .; clone_size: .; j_call: TRBJ2-4; cdr3_aa: CASSTDQAKYIQYF; cdr3_nt: TGCGCCAGCAGTACGGACCAAGCCAAATACATTCAGTACTTC
v_call: TRBV4-3; d_call: TRBD2; clone_size: few; j_call: TRBJ2-3; cdr3_aa: CASQSSGRARADTQYF; cdr3_nt: TGCGCCAGCCAGTCTAGCGGGAGGGCCCGGGCAGATACGCAGTATTTT
v_call: TRBV29-1; d_call: .; clone_size: .; j_call: TRBJ1-1; cdr3_aa: CSVEELQGTAFF; cdr3_nt: TGCAGCGTTGAAGAGTTACAGGGAACGGCTTTCTTT
v_call: TRBV3-1; d_call: .; clone_size: .; j_call: TRBJ2-1; cdr3_aa: CASSQGTASSYNEQFF; cdr3_nt: TGTGCCAGCAGCCAAGGGACAGCGAGCTCCTACAATGAGCAGTTCTTC
v_call: TRBV5-6; d_call: .; clone_size: .; j_call: TRBJ2-3; cdr3_aa: CASSSSFGGSTDTQYF; cdr3_nt: TGTGCCAGCAGCTCCTCTTTTGGGGGGAGCACAGATACGCAGTATTTT
v_call: TRBV20-1; d_call: .; clone_size: .; j_call: TRBJ1-2; cdr3_aa: CSALSLGLNGYTF; cdr3_nt: TGCAGTGCGCTCTCTTTGGGGCTCAATGGCTACACCTTC
v_call: TRBV7-2; d_call: TRBD1; clone_size: few; j_call: TRBJ1-6; cdr3_aa: CASVSRDRGSPLHF; cdr3_nt: TGTGCCAGCGTGTCCCGGGACAGGGGTTCACCCCTCCACTTT
v_call: TRBV7-3; d_call: .; clone_size: few; j_call: TRBJ2-7; cdr3_aa: CASSLTRLDEQYF; cdr3_nt: TGTGCCAGCAGCTTAACCCGATTAGACGAGCAGTACTTC
v_call: TRBV20-1; d_call: .; clone_size: .; j_call: TRBJ2-7; cdr3_aa: CSASAGNYEQYF; cdr3_nt: TGCAGTGCTAGTGCTGGGAACTACGAGCAGTACTTC
v_call: TRBV18; d_call: .; clone_size: .; j_call: TRBJ2-3; cdr3_aa: CASSPRSVSTDTQYF; cdr3_nt: TGTGCCAGCTCACCACGGAGCGTAAGCACAGATACGCAGTATTTT
v_call: TRBV28; d_call: .; clone_size: .; j_call: TRBJ2-6; cdr3_aa: CASSLVSTGRDVLTF; cdr3_nt: TGTGCCAGCAGTTTGGTCTCGACAGGCCGAGACGTCCTGACTTTC
v_call: TRBV4-3; d_call: TRBD2; clone_size: many; j_call: TRBJ2-7; cdr3_aa: CASSQRREGFYEQYF; cdr3_nt: TGCGCCAGCAGCCAACGGCGGGAGGGCTTTTACGAGCAGTACTTC